The TCR beta chain described here comes from a study of blood T cell repertoires in COVID-19. Turning to the study itself: Sites across the United States, Italy and Spain contributed samples from acute and convalescent COVID-19. From T cells, B-cell-depleted T cells, or PBMCs came the material, which was cDNA or gDNA.

Original processing notes: Estimation of nucleated cell counts was performed using reference gene primer amplification. The data were produced by immunoSEQ multiplex PCR, yet TCRdb's version contains in-frame clones alone and is incomplete. V and J calls and clone size are given by that table; D and trimming were obtained from the DNA. The table includes a few hundred thousand clones, about four fifths detected once. This TCR was recovered from a woman between 45 and 60 years old with acute or convalescent COVID-19. The specimen was peripheral blood.

The CDR3 DNA reads as TGTGCCAGCAGACCCGGGACTAGCGGGAGCAATGAGCAGTTCTTC. Protein sequence: CASRPGTSGSNEQFF. This chain links TRBV27 with TRBJ2-1; 14 bases map to TRBD2. J gave up 6 bases and V 6 bases, and 4 bases lay outside the gene matches. The CDR3 consists of 15 residues. The germline CDR1 and CDR2 sequences are MNHEY and SMNVEV (reference sequence).